These T cell receptor beta chains were read from a single sample in a study of blood T cell repertoires in COVID-19. Sequencing was performed with immunoSEQ multiplex PCR; in TCRdb, only in-frame clones are kept and a portion is missing. This sample yields about 240,000 clones, of which 75% to 85% are seen a single time; over 4.5% belongs to the top ten. Sequenced material: peripheral blood. The receptors here all came from a human donor in a cohort sampled during active COVID-19. Each CDR3 is given with its conserved first and last residue. D genes are given only for firm matches. Some rows have no size entry. The others give once, few or many, or a class for an expanded clone.

>-|-|TRBV7-2|TRBJ1-2
CASRDSYGGPYGYTF
TGTGCCAGCAGGGATAGCTACGGGGGGCCCTATGGCTACACCTTC
>-|TRBD2|TRBV5-1|TRBJ2-7
CASSLGSSAGEISYEQYF
TGCGCCAGCAGCTTGGGCTCCTCTGCGGGAGAGATCTCCTACGAGCAGTACTTC
>once|-|TRBV10-3|TRBJ2-1
CAISEAGFNNEQFF
TGTGCCATCAGTGAGGCGGGATTCAACAATGAGCAGTTCTTC
>-|-|TRBV4-2|TRBJ1-4
CASSQGGRGEKLFF
TGTGCCAGCAGCCAGGGGGGGCGAGGGGAAAAACTGTTTTTT
>once|TRBD2|TRBV5-6|TRBJ2-3
CASSRGLAGVGDTQYF
TGTGCCAGCAGCCGGGGACTAGCGGGGGTGGGAGATACGCAGTATTTT
>-|TRBD1|TRBV5-1|TRBJ1-4
CASSPQGALSEKLFF
TGCGCCAGCAGTCCCCAGGGGGCGCTCAGTGAAAAACTGTTTTTT
>-|-|TRBV11-2|TRBJ1-2
CASSSDNLYGYTF
TGTGCCAGCAGCTCCGACAACCTGTATGGCTACACCTTC
>-|-|TRBV7-9|TRBJ1-6
CASSPRQLLNSPLHF
TGTGCCAGCAGCCCGCGACAGCTTCTTAATTCACCCCTCCACTTT
>-|-|TRBV3-1/TRBV3-2|TRBJ1-1
CASSQVAGSTEAFF
TGTGCCAGCAGCCAAGTAGCGGGGAGCACTGAAGCTTTCTTT
>-|TRBD1|TRBV28|TRBJ2-1
CASSSRQGGYNEQFF
TGTGCCAGCAGTTCGCGACAGGGCGGTTACAATGAGCAGTTCTTC
>-|-|TRBV7-9|TRBJ1-1
CASSPNRAMHTEAFF
TGTGCCAGCAGCCCCAACAGGGCGATGCACACTGAAGCTTTCTTT
>-|-|TRBV3-1/TRBV3-2|TRBJ1-3
CASSQGWGSLSGNTIYF
TGTGCCAGCAGCCAAGGTTGGGGCTCCCTCTCTGGAAACACCATATATTTT
>few|TRBD1|TRBV24-1|TRBJ2-7
CATSDTTGTEQYF
TGTGCCACCAGTGACACGACAGGGACCGAGCAGTACTTC
>-|TRBD1|TRBV19|TRBJ1-5
CASSSRQGPPPQPQHF
TGTGCCAGTAGTAGTAGACAGGGGCCTCCCCCCCAGCCCCAGCATTTT
>-|-|TRBV23-1|TRBJ1-6
CASSLEGRSYNSPLHF
TGCGCCAGCAGCCTGGAGGGTCGCTCCTATAATTCACCCCTCCACTTT
>-|-|TRBV5-1|TRBJ1-3
CASSLVLEGAIYF
TGCGCCAGCAGCTTGGTGCTGGAAGGAGCCATATATTTT
>-|TRBD2|TRBV10-3|TRBJ2-5
CATGLAEQETQYF
TGTGCCACGGGACTAGCGGAGCAAGAGACCCAGTACTTC
>-|-|TRBV2|TRBJ2-7
CASSVGVGLYEQYF
TGTGCCAGCAGCGTAGGCGTTGGGCTCTACGAGCAGTACTTC
>-|-|TRBV12-2|TRBJ2-7
CASRPRCRQGVSEQYF
TGTGCAAGTCGCCCCCGTTGTCGACAGGGGGTTTCCGAGCAGTACTTC
>-|TRBD1|TRBV9|TRBJ2-3
CASGAPRRQGAQDTQYF
TGTGCCAGCGGAGCCCCCCGCAGACAGGGGGCGCAAGATACGCAGTATTTT
>-|TRBD1|TRBV5-4|TRBJ2-7
CASSSTRDRGLYEQYF
TGTGCCAGCAGCTCGACCCGGGACAGGGGGCTCTACGAGCAGTACTTC
>once|-|TRBV11-2|TRBJ2-4
CASSPPGVGNIQYF
TGTGCCAGCAGCCCCCCAGGGGTAGGAAACATTCAGTACTTC
>-|-|TRBV6-2/TRBV6-3|TRBJ1-5
CASSYSLGWYSNQPQHF
TGTGCCAGCAGTTACTCGCTCGGGTGGTATAGCAATCAGCCCCAGCATTTT
>-|-|TRBV6-5|TRBJ2-7
CASRQAYEQYF
TGTGCCAGCAGACAAGCCTACGAGCAGTACTTC
>-|-|TRBV5-3|TRBJ1-6
CARSLRETNSPLHF
TGTGCCAGAAGTCTACGGGAGACTAATTCACCCCTCCACTTT
>once|-|TRBV4-1|TRBJ2-7
CASSQDRAGNEQYF
TGCGCCAGCAGCCAAGATCGGGCAGGGAACGAGCAGTACTTC
>-|-|TRBV7-9|TRBJ2-7
CASSSQGYEQYF
TGTGCCAGCAGCTCACAGGGATACGAGCAGTACTTC
>-|-|TRBV6-1|TRBJ1-6
CASSDLGRTWPLHF
TGTGCCAGCAGTGATTTGGGGCGCACGTGGCCCCTCCACTTT
>-|TRBD1|TRBV6-1|TRBJ1-5
CASSESQGVSQPQHF
TGTGCCAGCAGTGAATCCCAGGGGGTGAGTCAGCCCCAGCATTTT
>-|-|TRBV15|TRBJ2-7
CATSRALGHSYEQYF
TGTGCCACCAGCAGAGCTTTGGGCCACTCCTACGAGCAGTACTTC
>-|-|TRBV2|TRBJ2-2
CASSEEVVRLSGELFF
TGTGCCAGCAGTGAAGAGGTGGTCAGGTTGAGCGGGGAGCTGTTTTTT
>-|-|TRBV5-1|TRBJ2-1
CASSTPPHGDEQFF
TGCGCCAGCAGCACACCCCCGCACGGAGATGAGCAGTTCTTC
>-|TRBD2|TRBV7-2|TRBJ2-5
CASSSNRGGTETQYF
TGTGCCAGCAGCTCGAACCGGGGGGGTACGGAGACCCAGTACTTC
>-|TRBD2|TRBV10-1|TRBJ2-7
CASSPVAGGSYEQYF
TGCGCCAGCAGCCCGGTTGCGGGAGGCTCCTACGAGCAGTACTTC
>-|TRBD1|TRBV5-8|TRBJ1-4
CASSLFQGAGANEKLFF
TGTGCCAGCAGCTTGTTCCAGGGGGCCGGTGCTAATGAAAAACTGTTTTTT
>-|TRBD1|TRBV7-9|TRBJ1-2
CASSLDGTGPSGYTF
TGTGCCAGCAGCTTAGACGGGACAGGGCCCTCGGGCTACACCTTC
>-|TRBD1|TRBV19|TRBJ1-2
CASIQLSRDSIGINYGYTF
TGTGCCAGTATTCAATTATCCCGGGACAGTATCGGCATTAACTATGGCTACACCTTC
>-|TRBD1|TRBV24-1|TRBJ2-3
CATSEGQASTDTQYF
TGTGCCACCAGTGAGGGACAGGCTAGCACAGATACGCAGTATTTT
>-|-|TRBV28|TRBJ1-2
CASSPWTVNYGYTF
TGTGCCAGCAGTCCTTGGACAGTTAACTATGGCTACACCTTC
>-|-|TRBV29-1|TRBJ1-3
CSALAGNTIYF
TGCAGCGCCCTAGCTGGAAACACCATATATTTT
>-|-|TRBV5-4|TRBJ1-2
CASSLPKPIGYTF
TGTGCCAGCAGCTTACCCAAACCTATTGGCTACACCTTC
>-|-|TRBV4-1|TRBJ1-4
CASSPTGTRREKLFF
TGCGCCAGCAGCCCCACCGGGACTAGACGAGAAAAACTGTTTTTT